Listed below are T cell receptor beta chains from one sample, sequenced in a study of T cells after yellow fever vaccination. MiXCR, run by TCRdb on the 5' RACE reads, gives a single entry per CDR3 protein. The sample comprises more than 250,000 distinct CDR3 sequences, around 7% of which are singletons, and 15% to 20% rests with the top ten. The sequences come from PBMCs, collected around 45 days after the first yellow fever vaccination. The receptors originated from a man aged 18-30 years who received the YFV17D yellow fever vaccine. Each CDR3 is given with its conserved first and last residue. Fields, in order: D gene, V gene, J gene, clone size, CDR3 DNA, CDR3 protein. The D gene is left open where the match is weak. For some rows the clone size is stated as once, few or many, or as a class when expanded; others skip it.

-	TRBV28	TRBJ1-5	-	TGTGCCAGCAATCCCGAGGGGGGGAATCAGCCCCAGCATTTT	CASNPEGGNQPQHF
TRBD2	TRBV30	TRBJ2-5	few	TGTGCCTGGAGTGTACAACTAGCGGGGTCAGAGACCCAGTACTTC	CAWSVQLAGSETQYF
TRBD1	TRBV4-3	TRBJ1-2	many	TGCGCCAGCCGTCCTGGGGCAGGGGGCTCGGGCTACACCTTC	CASRPGAGGSGYTF
TRBD2	TRBV6-4	TRBJ2-1	few	TGTGCCAGCAGTGTTCAGGCTAGCGGCAATGAGCAGTTCTTC	CASSVQASGNEQFF
TRBD2	TRBV14	TRBJ2-1	few	TGTGCCAGCAGCCAACATGCCCGGGCACTAGCGGACTCCTACTACAATGAGCAGTTCTTC	CASSQHARALADSYYNEQFF
-	TRBV20-1	TRBJ2-6	-	TGCAGTGCTAGAGGATTGTGGTCTTCTGGGGCCAACGTCCTGACTTTC	CSARGLWSSGANVLTF
-	TRBV20-1	TRBJ1-3	few	TGCAGTGCTAGAGATCCCCGGGGCCCTGGAAACACCATATATTTT	CSARDPRGPGNTIYF
-	TRBV6-2/TRBV6-3	TRBJ2-7	few	TGTGCCAGCAGTTACTCGTTGCGCTACGAGCAGTACTTC	CASSYSLRYEQYF
-	TRBV4-3	TRBJ1-2	-	TGCGCCAGCAGCCAAGGATCCAAGAACTATGGCTACACCTTC	CASSQGSKNYGYTF
-	TRBV7-9	TRBJ1-1	few	TGTGCCAGCAGCTGGGACGGCGGGGCTGAAGCTTTCTTT	CASSWDGGAEAFF
-	TRBV20-1	TRBJ1-3	-	TGCAGTGCTAGAGATCAGGGAAGGTCTGGAAACACCATATATTTT	CSARDQGRSGNTIYF
-	TRBV6-1	TRBJ2-2	-	TGTGCCAGCAGACCCGGGAGCCAAAGCGGGGAGCTGTTTTTT	CASRPGSQSGELFF
-	TRBV4-2	TRBJ1-5	many	TGTGCCAGCAGCCAAGACGGCGTAGGAGATCAGCCCCAGCATTTT	CASSQDGVGDQPQHF
-	TRBV29-1	TRBJ2-4	few	TGCAGTGCCCCGTTCAAAAACATTCAGTACTTC	CSAPFKNIQYF
-	TRBV18	TRBJ2-6	-	TGTGCCAGCTCAATTTCTTCCACGATCAACGTCCTGACTTTC	CASSISSTINVLTF
TRBD1	TRBV6-1	TRBJ1-3	-	TGTGCCAGCAGAGAACAGGGGATTGGAAACACCATATATTTT	CASREQGIGNTIYF
-	TRBV12-3/TRBV12-4	TRBJ2-7	few	TGTGCCAGCAGTTCCACTAGTTACTCCTACGAGCAGTACTTC	CASSSTSYSYEQYF
TRBD2	TRBV13	TRBJ2-7	few	TGTGCCAGCAGCAGAACCCGCGGGAGGGCTTACGAGCAGTACTTC	CASSRTRGRAYEQYF
-	TRBV24-1	TRBJ2-6	few	TGTGCCACCAGCCCTTTCGGGGCCAACGTCCTGACTTTC	CATSPFGANVLTF
-	TRBV11-2	TRBJ2-3	-	TGTGCCAGCAGCCCCCAGAGAACGCAGTATTTT	CASSPQRTQYF
-	TRBV12-3/TRBV12-4	TRBJ1-6	few	TGTGCCAGCAGCCTATGGGATAATTCACCCCTCCACTTT	CASSLWDNSPLHF
-	TRBV10-3	TRBJ2-2	-	TGTGCCATCAGTGAACGACAGAACACCGGGGAGCTGTTTTTT	CAISERQNTGELFF
-	TRBV28	TRBJ2-2	many	TGTGCCAGCAGTTTTGGGGGTCGGGAGCTGTTTTTT	CASSFGGRELFF
-	TRBV7-6	TRBJ2-2	few	TGTGCCAGCAGCCCGGGGGTAGGCACCGGGGAGCTGTTTTTT	CASSPGVGTGELFF
-	TRBV5-4	TRBJ2-3	few	TGTGCCAGCAGCTTGGTGTCCTTGGCAGATACGCAGTATTTT	CASSLVSLADTQYF
-	TRBV12-3/TRBV12-4	TRBJ1-2	few	TGTGCCAGCAGTTTTTCAGGGCTCTATGGCTACACCTTC	CASSFSGLYGYTF
-	TRBV7-2	TRBJ2-5	few	TGTGCCAGCAGCTTAGAGGAGGGTCGAGAGACCCAGTACTTC	CASSLEEGRETQYF
TRBD1	TRBV4-1	TRBJ2-2	-	TGCGCCAGCAGCCAAGTTTCAATGGGACAGTTAGGGTCCGGGGAGCTGTTTTTT	CASSQVSMGQLGSGELFF
TRBD1	TRBV27	TRBJ2-1	-	TGTGCCAGCAGCAGCGCCTTTGGCGGACCGGGACAGCAGGGTAATGAGCAGTTCTTC	CASSSAFGGPGQQGNEQFF
TRBD2	TRBV18	TRBJ2-3	-	TGTGCCAGCTCACCCTTGAGCGGGGTGTCAGATACGCAGTATTTT	CASSPLSGVSDTQYF
-	TRBV7-6	TRBJ2-5	many	TGTGCCAGCAGCTTAAGCCCGGGGGCAAGAGAGACCCAGTACTTC	CASSLSPGARETQYF
TRBD1	TRBV6-5	TRBJ1-3	-	TGTGCCAGCAGTTACTCGTCGGACAGGGTATTGAACACCATATATTTT	CASSYSSDRVLNTIYF
-	TRBV6-2/TRBV6-3	TRBJ2-5	many	TGTGCCAGCAGTCCCCGGCAGGGTGCGGACCAAGAGACCCAGTACTTC	CASSPRQGADQETQYF
TRBD2	TRBV12-3/TRBV12-4	TRBJ2-3	few	TGTGCCAGGACCTTCAAGGGGGCAAGTAGCGGGGGGCGAGGGACAGATACGCAGTATTTT	CARTFKGASSGGRGTDTQYF
-	TRBV6-6	TRBJ1-1	many	TGTGCCAGCAGTTACGGACCGAACACTGAAGCTTTCTTT	CASSYGPNTEAFF
-	TRBV4-3	TRBJ2-2	few	TGCGCCAGCAGCCGGGGAGGGGGTGACACCGGGGAGCTGTTTTTT	CASSRGGGDTGELFF
-	TRBV3-1	TRBJ1-6	-	TGTGCCAGCAGCCAGTCGAGGGGGGGGTACGGTTCACCCCTCCACTTT	CASSQSRGGYGSPLHF
-	TRBV6-5	TRBJ2-5	few	TGTGCCAGCAGTTACTCCGGGACACATCAAGAGACCCAGTACTTC	CASSYSGTHQETQYF
-	TRBV4-3	TRBJ1-6	once	TGCGCCAGCAGACAGGGCCTCGACCGGTCACCCCTCCACTTT	CASRQGLDRSPLHF
TRBD1	TRBV15	TRBJ2-7	-	TGTGCCACCAGCCAAGATTTTTATAGGGACAGCTACGAGCAGTACTTC	CATSQDFYRDSYEQYF
-	TRBV9	TRBJ2-3	-	TGTGCCAGCAGCGTAGAGCCTGGGGCAGATACGCAGTATTTT	CASSVEPGADTQYF
-	TRBV12-3/TRBV12-4	TRBJ1-2	few	TGTGCCAGCAGTTTTATGGTGACTGGCTACACCTTC	CASSFMVTGYTF
-	TRBV5-1	TRBJ2-7	few	TGCGCCAGCAGCTTACACATCACCTCCTACGAGCAGTACTTC	CASSLHITSYEQYF
-	TRBV12-3/TRBV12-4	TRBJ1-2	few	TGTGCCAGCAGTTTGTCGCAGAACTATGGCTACACCTTC	CASSLSQNYGYTF
-	TRBV24-1	TRBJ1-2	few	TGTGCCACCACCCAACAGGGTATTTCGGATGGCTACACCTTC	CATTQQGISDGYTF
-	TRBV15	TRBJ2-1	-	TGTGCCACCAGCATCCCTGTTTCATTAAGCTCCTACAATGAGCAGTTCTTC	CATSIPVSLSSYNEQFF
TRBD1	TRBV14	TRBJ2-7	many	TGTGCCAGCAGCCCCAGGACAGGTGGACTGCGGTACTTC	CASSPRTGGLRYF
-	TRBV6-2/TRBV6-3	TRBJ1-2	few	TGTGCCAGCAGTTACATCGCCAGCGTCTATGGCTACACCTTC	CASSYIASVYGYTF
TRBD1	TRBV7-9	TRBJ1-1	-	TGTGCCAGCAGCTTGCCGGGACAGGGAGACACTGAAGCTTTCTTT	CASSLPGQGDTEAFF
TRBD2	TRBV7-2	TRBJ2-1	-	TGTGCCAGCAGCTTCGGGCGGGGGGGTTACAATGAGCAGTTCTTC	CASSFGRGGYNEQFF
TRBD1	TRBV7-8	TRBJ1-3	few	TGTGCCAGCAGCTTAGCCTCGCAGGGGGCGATCGGAAACACCATATATTTT	CASSLASQGAIGNTIYF
-	TRBV12-3/TRBV12-4	TRBJ2-1	many	TGTGCCAGCAGTTTAAGGGGCGGGGTATCCTACAATGAGCAGTTCTTC	CASSLRGGVSYNEQFF
-	TRBV4-3	TRBJ2-1	few	TGCGCCAGCAGCCAAGAGGGGGGCGCCTACAATGAGCAGTTCTTC	CASSQEGGAYNEQFF
-	TRBV12-3/TRBV12-4	TRBJ2-7	few	TGTGCCAGCAGCTTCGGGCCGTCCTACGAGCAGTACTTC	CASSFGPSYEQYF